Listed below are T cell receptor beta chains from one sample, sequenced in a study of OX40 agonist ivuxolimab in advanced cancers. Sequencing used immunoSEQ multiplex PCR; TCRdb keeps in-frame clones, though not all of them. The sample lists tens of thousands of clones; approximately 90% were seen once. This material consisted of CD4+ or CD8+ T cells sorted from blood, taken in a trial of the OX40 agonist ivuxolimab. These receptors originate from an adult with an advanced solid tumor such as melanoma, head and neck, liver or kidney cancer. Both conserved end residues are trimmed from each CDR3. Fields, in order: J gene, V gene, CDR3 protein.

TRBJ1-2 TRBV6-5 ASSYSQGNYGYT
TRBJ1-1 TRBV11-2 ASSFPGGSAF
TRBJ2-4 TRBV6-1 ASSEALRQGASRQY
TRBJ2-3 TRBV19 ASRRDRSTDTQY
TRBJ2-2 TRBV7-9 ASSPAMGRTTGELF
TRBJ2-1 TRBV14 ASSQDSDEQF
TRBJ1-5 TRBV2 ASQSGTGNQPQH
TRBJ2-5 TRBV2 ATMHGYSLQETQY
TRBJ2-5 TRBV2 ASSEGGTGQETQY
TRBJ2-3 TRBV15 ATSLERTDTQY
TRBJ2-1 TRBV6-1 ASKPFAVNEQF
TRBJ1-2 TRBV19 ASSSRATRNYGYT
TRBJ2-3 TRBV6-5 ASKLAHTDTQY
TRBJ1-1 TRBV2 ASRTSGPRTEAF
TRBJ2-7 TRBV18 ASSHSTGSYEQY
TRBJ1-2 TRBV29-1 SVEGKDGYT
TRBJ2-7 TRBV2 ASRLEGPNPTDEQY
TRBJ2-4 TRBV11-2 ASSPVRHIQY
TRBJ2-1 TRBV2 ASRQTSGANNEQF
TRBJ2-7 TRBV5-1 ASSPTGGEQY
TRBJ1-1 TRBV5-1 ASSFRFKRDTEAF
TRBJ2-3 TRBV18 ASSPPGGSTDTQY
TRBJ1-1 TRBV7-3 ASSRRVTEAF
TRBJ1-6 TRBV27 ASSLFNSPLH
TRBJ1-2 TRBV6-1 ASRVYSTYGYT
TRBJ2-7 TRBV6-1 ASILSIGVAYEQY
TRBJ1-1 TRBV2 ASSQRQVNTEAF
TRBJ1-1 TRBV5-5 ASRREGVGTEAF
TRBJ1-1 TRBV12-5 ASGSISSGNTEAF
TRBJ2-2 TRBV14 ASRRLRSGELF
TRBJ2-5 TRBV2 ASSEGSGGPETQY
TRBJ1-2 TRBV28 ASRPTGGKTYGYT
TRBJ1-1 TRBV6-1 ASSAIDEAF
TRBJ2-7 TRBV11-3 ASSLGGAHEQY
TRBJ1-5 TRBV6-6 ASTVDSWYQPQH
TRBJ2-7 TRBV6-1 ASSESTLEQY
TRBJ1-6 TRBV9 ASSVVPGMNSPLH
TRBJ2-3 TRBV6-1 ASSEGWGATLDTQY
TRBJ2-3 TRBV7-2 ASSPLLDSYTQY
TRBJ2-3 TRBV5-6 ASSSSADDTQY
TRBJ2-7 TRBV6-1 ASSVSWAVQSYEQY
TRBJ1-2 TRBV7-3 ASSLGSIEGYT